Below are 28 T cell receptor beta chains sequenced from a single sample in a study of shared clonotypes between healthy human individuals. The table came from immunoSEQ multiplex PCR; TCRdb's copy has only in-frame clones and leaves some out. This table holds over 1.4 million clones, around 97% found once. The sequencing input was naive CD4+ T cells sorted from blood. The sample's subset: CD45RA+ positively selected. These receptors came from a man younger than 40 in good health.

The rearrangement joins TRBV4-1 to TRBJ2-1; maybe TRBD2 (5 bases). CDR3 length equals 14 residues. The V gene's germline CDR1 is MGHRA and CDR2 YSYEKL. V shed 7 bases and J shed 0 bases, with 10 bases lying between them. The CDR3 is CASTTGISYNEQFF. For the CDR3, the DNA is TGCGCCAGCACCACCGGGATCTCCTACAATGAGCAGTTCTTC.

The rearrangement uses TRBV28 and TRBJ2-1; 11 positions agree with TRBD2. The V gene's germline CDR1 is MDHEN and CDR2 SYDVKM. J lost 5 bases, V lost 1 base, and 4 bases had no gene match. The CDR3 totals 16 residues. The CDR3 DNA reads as TGTGCCAGCAGTTTATTGGGACTAGCGGATGACAATGAGCAGTTCTTC. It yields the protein CASSLLGLADDNEQFF.

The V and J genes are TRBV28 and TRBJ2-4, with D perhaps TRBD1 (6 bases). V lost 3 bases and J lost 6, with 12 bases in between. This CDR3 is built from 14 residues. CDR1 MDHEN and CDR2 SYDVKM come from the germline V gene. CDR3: CASSFRGSGNIQYF. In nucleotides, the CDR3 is TGTGCCAGCAGTTTCAGGGGTTCGGGAAACATTCAGTACTTC.

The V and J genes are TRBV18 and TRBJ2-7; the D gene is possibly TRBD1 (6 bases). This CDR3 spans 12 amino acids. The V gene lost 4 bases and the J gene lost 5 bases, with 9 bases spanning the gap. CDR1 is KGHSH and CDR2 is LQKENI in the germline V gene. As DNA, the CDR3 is TGTGCCAGCTCACGGGACATTGACGAGCAGTACTTC. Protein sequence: CASSRDIDEQYF.

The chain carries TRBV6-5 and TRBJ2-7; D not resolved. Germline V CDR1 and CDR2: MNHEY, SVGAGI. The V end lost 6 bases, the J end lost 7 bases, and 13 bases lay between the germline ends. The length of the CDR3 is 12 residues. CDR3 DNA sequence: TGTGCCAGCAGCGAGACCCGCTGGGAGCAGTACTTC. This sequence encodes CASSETRWEQYF.

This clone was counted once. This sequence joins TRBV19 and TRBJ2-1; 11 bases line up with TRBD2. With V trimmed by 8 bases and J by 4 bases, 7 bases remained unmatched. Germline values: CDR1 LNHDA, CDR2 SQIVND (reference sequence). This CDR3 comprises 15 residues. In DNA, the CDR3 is TGTGCCAGTGGGGGGGGACTAGCGGCTTACAATGAGCAGTTCTTC. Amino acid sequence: CASGGGLAAYNEQFF.

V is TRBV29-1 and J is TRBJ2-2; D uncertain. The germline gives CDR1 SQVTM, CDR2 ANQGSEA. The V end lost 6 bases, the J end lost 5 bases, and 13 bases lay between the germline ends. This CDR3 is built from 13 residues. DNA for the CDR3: TGCAGCGTGGGTCTAGGTGGGACCGGGGAGCTGTTTTTT. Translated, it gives CSVGLGGTGELFF.

This chain's CDR3 is CASSEGQVGTGYTF. The CDR3 coding sequence is TGTGCCAGCAGTGAGGGACAGGTTGGTACTGGCTACACCTTC. The chain is built from TRBV2 and TRBJ1-2, with 8 bases that match TRBD1. Germline CDR1 is SNHLY and CDR2 is FYNNEI. This CDR3 contains 14 residues. V lost 3 bases and J lost 7; bases outside the gene matches: 7. The full variable domain, with the rest looked up from reference TRBV2 and TRBJ1-2, is EPEVTQTPSHQVTQMGQEVILRCVPISNHLYFYWYRQILGQKVEFLVSFYNNEISEKSEIFDDQFSVERPDGSNFTLKIRSTKLEDSAMYFCASSEGQVGTGYTFGSGTRLTVV.

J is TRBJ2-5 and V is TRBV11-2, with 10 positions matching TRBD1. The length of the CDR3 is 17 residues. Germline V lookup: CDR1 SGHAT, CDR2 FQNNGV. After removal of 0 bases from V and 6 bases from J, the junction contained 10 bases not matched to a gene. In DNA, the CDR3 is TGTGCCAGCAGCTTAGAAATGTTGACAGGGGGCTTGCAGACCCAGTACTTC. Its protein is CASSLEMLTGGLQTQYF.

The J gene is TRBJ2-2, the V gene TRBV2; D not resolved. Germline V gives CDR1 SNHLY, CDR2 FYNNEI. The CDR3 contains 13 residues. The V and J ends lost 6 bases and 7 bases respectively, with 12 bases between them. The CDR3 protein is CASRLLGGGELFF. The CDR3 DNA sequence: TGTGCCAGCAGACTACTTGGCGGCGGGGAGCTGTTTTTT.

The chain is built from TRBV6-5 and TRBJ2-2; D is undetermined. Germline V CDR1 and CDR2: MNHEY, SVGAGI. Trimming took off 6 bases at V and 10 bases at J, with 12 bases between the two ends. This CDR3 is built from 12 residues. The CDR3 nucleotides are TGTGCCAGCAGCCCCATTTATGAGGAGCTGTTTTTT. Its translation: CASSPIYEELFF.

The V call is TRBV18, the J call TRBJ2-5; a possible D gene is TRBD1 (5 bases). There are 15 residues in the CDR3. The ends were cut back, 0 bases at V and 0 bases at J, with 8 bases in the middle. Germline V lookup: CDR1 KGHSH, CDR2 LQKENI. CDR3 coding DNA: TGTGCCAGCTCACCACCGGCAGGGTACCAAGAGACCCAGTACTTC. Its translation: CASSPPAGYQETQYF. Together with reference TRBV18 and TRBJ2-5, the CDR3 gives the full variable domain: NAGVMQNPRHLVRRRGQEARLRCSPMKGHSHVYWYRQLPEEGLKFMVYLQKENIIDESGMPKERFSAEFPKEGPSILRIQQVVRGDSAAYFCASSPPAGYQETQYFGPGTRLLVL.

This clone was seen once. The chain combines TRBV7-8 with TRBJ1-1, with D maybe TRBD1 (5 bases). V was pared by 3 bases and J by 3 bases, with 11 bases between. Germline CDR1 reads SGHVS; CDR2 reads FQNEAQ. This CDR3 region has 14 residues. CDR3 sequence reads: CASSFERGYTEAFF. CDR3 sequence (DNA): TGTGCCAGCAGCTTTGAAAGGGGATACACTGAAGCTTTCTTT.

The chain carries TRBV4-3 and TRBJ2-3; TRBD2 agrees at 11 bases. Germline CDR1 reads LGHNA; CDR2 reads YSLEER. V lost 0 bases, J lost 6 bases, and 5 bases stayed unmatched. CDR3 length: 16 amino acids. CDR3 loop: CASSQDLAGGSDTQYF. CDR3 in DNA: TGCGCCAGCAGCCAAGATTTAGCGGGAGGGTCCGATACGCAGTATTTT.

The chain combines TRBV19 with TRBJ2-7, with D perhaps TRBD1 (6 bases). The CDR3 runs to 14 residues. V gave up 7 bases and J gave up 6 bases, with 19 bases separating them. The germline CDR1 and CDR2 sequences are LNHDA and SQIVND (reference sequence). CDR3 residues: CASKKDSRLSEQYF. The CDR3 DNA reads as TGTGCCAGTAAGAAGGACAGCCGGTTGAGCGAGCAGTACTTC.

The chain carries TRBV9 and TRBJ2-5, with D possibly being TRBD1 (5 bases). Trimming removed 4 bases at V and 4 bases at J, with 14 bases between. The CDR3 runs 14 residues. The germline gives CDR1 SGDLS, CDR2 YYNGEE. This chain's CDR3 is CASSYDFRGETQYF. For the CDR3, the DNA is TGTGCCAGCAGCTACGACTTTAGGGGAGAGACCCAGTACTTC.

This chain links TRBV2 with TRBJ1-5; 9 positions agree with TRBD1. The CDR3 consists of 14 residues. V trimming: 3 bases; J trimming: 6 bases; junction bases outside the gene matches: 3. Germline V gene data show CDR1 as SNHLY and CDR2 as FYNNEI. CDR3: CASSEDRGGQPQHF. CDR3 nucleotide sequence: TGTGCCAGCAGTGAGGACAGGGGTGGTCAGCCCCAGCATTTT. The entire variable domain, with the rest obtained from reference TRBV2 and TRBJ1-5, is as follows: EPEVTQTPSHQVTQMGQEVILRCVPISNHLYFYWYRQILGQKVEFLVSFYNNEISEKSEIFDDQFSVERPDGSNFTLKIRSTKLEDSAMYFCASSEDRGGQPQHFGDGTRLSIL.

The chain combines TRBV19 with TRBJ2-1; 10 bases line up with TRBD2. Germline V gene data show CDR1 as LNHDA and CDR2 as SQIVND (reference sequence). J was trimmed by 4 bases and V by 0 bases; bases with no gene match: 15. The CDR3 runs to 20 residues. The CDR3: CASSIDRAGFGTSVYNEQFF. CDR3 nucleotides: TGTGCCAGTAGTATAGATCGGGCGGGGTTCGGGACTAGCGTTTACAATGAGCAGTTCTTC.

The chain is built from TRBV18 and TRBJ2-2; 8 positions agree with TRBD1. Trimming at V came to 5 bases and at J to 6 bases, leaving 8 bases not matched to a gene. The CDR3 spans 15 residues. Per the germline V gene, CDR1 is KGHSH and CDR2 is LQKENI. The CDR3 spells CASSTVSGGAGELFF. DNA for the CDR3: TGTGCCAGCTCAACGGTGTCAGGGGGCGCCGGGGAGCTGTTTTTT. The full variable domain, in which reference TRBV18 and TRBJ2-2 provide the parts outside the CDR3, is NAGVMQNPRHLVRRRGQEARLRCSPMKGHSHVYWYRQLPEEGLKFMVYLQKENIIDESGMPKERFSAEFPKEGPSILRIQQVVRGDSAAYFCASSTVSGGAGELFFGEGSRLTVL.

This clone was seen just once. CDR3 in amino acids: CATGTSGRAVRPGELFF. DNA of the CDR3: TGTGCCACCGGGACTAGCGGGAGGGCCGTACGACCCGGGGAGCTGTTTTTT. This chain connects TRBV10-3 to TRBJ2-2; 16 bases map to TRBD2. With V trimmed by 10 bases and J by 6 bases, 11 bases remained unmatched. This CDR3 is built from 17 residues. Germline-derived CDR1 and CDR2 are ENHRY and SYGVKD.

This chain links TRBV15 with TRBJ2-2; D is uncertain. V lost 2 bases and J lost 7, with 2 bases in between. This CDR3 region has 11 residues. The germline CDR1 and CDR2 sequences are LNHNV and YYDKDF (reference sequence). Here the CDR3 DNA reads TGTGCCACCAGCAGACACGGGGAGCTGTTTTTT. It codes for CATSRHGELFF. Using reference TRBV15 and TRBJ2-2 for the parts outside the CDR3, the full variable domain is DAMVIQNPRYQVTQFGKPVTLSCSQTLNHNVMYWYQQKSSQAPKLLFHYYDKDFNNEADTPDNFQSRRPNTSFCFLDIRSPGLGDTAMYLCATSRHGELFFGEGSRLTVL.

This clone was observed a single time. The CDR3 DNA reads as TGCGCCAGCAGTGAAAGCGGGAGAGGCTACGAGCAGTACTTC. It translates to CASSESGRGYEQYF. V gene TRBV10-1 combines with J gene TRBJ2-7; TRBD2 aligns across 8 bases. The CDR3 sequence is 14 residues long. The germline CDR1 and CDR2 sequences are WNHNN and SYGVQD (reference sequence). The V gene end was trimmed by 3 bases and the J gene end by 3 bases; junction bases not matched to a gene: 4.

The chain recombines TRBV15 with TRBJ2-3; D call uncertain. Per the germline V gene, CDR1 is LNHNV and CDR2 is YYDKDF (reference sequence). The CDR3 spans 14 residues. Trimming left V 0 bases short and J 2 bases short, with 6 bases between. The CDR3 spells CATSREGYTDTQYF. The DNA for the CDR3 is TGTGCCACCAGCAGAGAAGGTTACACAGATACGCAGTATTTT.

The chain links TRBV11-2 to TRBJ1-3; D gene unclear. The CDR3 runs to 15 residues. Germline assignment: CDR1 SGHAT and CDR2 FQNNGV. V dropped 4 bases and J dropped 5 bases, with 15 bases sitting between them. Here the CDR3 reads CASSSSVNGRNTIYF. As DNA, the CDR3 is TGTGCCAGCAGCTCTTCGGTTAATGGGCGAAACACCATATATTTT.

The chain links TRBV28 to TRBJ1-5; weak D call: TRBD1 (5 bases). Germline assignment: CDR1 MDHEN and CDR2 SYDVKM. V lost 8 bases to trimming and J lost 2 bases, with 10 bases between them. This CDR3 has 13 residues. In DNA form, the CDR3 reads TGTGCCAGCCAGAGGGGCCGCAATCAGCCCCAGCATTTT. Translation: CASQRGRNQPQHF.

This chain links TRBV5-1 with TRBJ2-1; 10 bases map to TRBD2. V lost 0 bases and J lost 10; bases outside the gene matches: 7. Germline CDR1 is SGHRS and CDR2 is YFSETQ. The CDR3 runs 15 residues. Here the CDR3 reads CASSLGTSGPWEQFF. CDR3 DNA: TGCGCCAGCAGCTTGGGGACTAGCGGCCCCTGGGAGCAGTTCTTC.

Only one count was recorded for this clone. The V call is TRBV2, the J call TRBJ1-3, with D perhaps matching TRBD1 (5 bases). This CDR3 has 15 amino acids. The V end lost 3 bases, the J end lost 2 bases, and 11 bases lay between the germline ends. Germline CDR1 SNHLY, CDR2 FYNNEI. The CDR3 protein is CASSDGAVAGNTIYF. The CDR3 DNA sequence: TGTGCCAGCAGTGACGGGGCAGTGGCTGGAAACACCATATATTTT. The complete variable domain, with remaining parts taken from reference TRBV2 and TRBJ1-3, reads EPEVTQTPSHQVTQMGQEVILRCVPISNHLYFYWYRQILGQKVEFLVSFYNNEISEKSEIFDDQFSVERPDGSNFTLKIRSTKLEDSAMYFCASSDGAVAGNTIYFGEGSWLTVV.

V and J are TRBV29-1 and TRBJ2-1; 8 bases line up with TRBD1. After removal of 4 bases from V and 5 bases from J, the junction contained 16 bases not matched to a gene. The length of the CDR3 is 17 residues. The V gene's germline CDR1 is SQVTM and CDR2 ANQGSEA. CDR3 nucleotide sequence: TGCAGCGTTGCGGGGACAGGCTCCCCCAACCCGAACAATGAGCAGTTCTTC. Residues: CSVAGTGSPNPNNEQFF.